The clone carrying this T cell receptor beta chain was detected a few times. As yet, its antigen is unknown. This entry comes from a study of T-cell reconstitution after alpha-beta-depleted transplantation in children. The library targeted TCRbeta and was prepared with unique molecular identifiers. Each CDR3 protein gets one entry after TCRdb re-called the PCR reads with MiXCR. The sample lists about 870,000 distinct CDR3 sequences, about 15% occurring once. Overall study results and limits: By one year post-transplant, T-cell counts and diversity largely arose from T cells that were newly produced. Alpha-beta T cells present about two months after transplant were reported to originate from several hundred expanded graft clones. It was surviving recipient T cells and thymic progenitors that gave some patients high TCRbeta diversity at day 60.

CDR1 and CDR2 (germline): SGHRS, YFSETQ. The germline V and J ends were trimmed by 0 bases and 3 bases, with 19 bases remaining between them. This CDR3 has 17 residues. The rearrangement uses TRBV5-1 and TRBJ2-7; weak D call: TRBD2 (6 bases). The input for sequencing was PBMCs, mostly from graft donor cells, taken 360 days after TCRalphabeta/CD19-depleted stem cell transplant. This sequence originates from a male patient younger than 18 who had a stem cell transplant for acute lymphoblastic leukemia, so the T cells may come from the graft donor. The CDR3 sequence is CASSLGLATLVGYEQYF. The CDR3 DNA is TGCGCCAGCAGCTTGGGCCTAGCGACCCTGGTGGGCTACGAGCAGTACTTC.